This T cell receptor (beta chain) was retrieved from a study of T-cell reconstitution after alpha-beta-depleted transplantation in children. For TCRbeta, the library was prepared with unique molecular identifiers. TCRdb used MiXCR to reprocess the PCR reads, holding one entry per CDR3 protein. The table records roughly 240,000 distinct CDR3 sequences, less than 9% of them present only once. V trimming: 4 bases; J trimming: 5 bases; junction bases outside the gene matches: 11. Looked up from germline, CDR1 is SGDLS and CDR2 is YYNGEE. The CDR3 consists of 15 residues. In its sample, this clonotype was seen many times. Its specificity is unknown. Broader study findings: T-cell counts and diversity at one year following transplant were attributed mainly to newly produced T cells. Surviving thymic progenitors and recipient T cells were the source of high TCRbeta diversity at day 60 in some patients. By about two months after transplant, alpha-beta T cells reportedly arose from several hundred graft clones that had expanded.

The specimen comprised PBMCs, mostly from graft donor cells, sampled 180 days after TCRalphabeta/CD19-depleted stem cell transplant. The receptor's source is a male patient younger than 18 who had a stem cell transplant for acute lymphoblastic leukemia, so the T cells may come from the graft donor. V and J are TRBV9 and TRBJ2-5; TRBD1 matches at 7 bases. The CDR3 DNA is TGTGCCAGCAGCTTTCGGGACAGTGGTTTGGAGACCCAGTACTTC. Translated, it gives CASSFRDSGLETQYF.